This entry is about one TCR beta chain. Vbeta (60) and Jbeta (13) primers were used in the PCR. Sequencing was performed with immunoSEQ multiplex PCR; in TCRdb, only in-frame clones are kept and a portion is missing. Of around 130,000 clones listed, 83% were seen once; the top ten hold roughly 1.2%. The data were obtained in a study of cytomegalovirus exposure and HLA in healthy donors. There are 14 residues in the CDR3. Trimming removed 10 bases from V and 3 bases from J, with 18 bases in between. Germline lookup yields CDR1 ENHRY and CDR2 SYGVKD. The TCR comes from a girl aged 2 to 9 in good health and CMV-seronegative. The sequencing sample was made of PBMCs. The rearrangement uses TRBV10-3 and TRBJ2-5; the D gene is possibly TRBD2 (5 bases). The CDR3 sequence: CATRARVGEETQYF. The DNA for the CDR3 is TGTGCCACGCGAGCGAGGGTCGGAGAAGAGACCCAGTACTTC.